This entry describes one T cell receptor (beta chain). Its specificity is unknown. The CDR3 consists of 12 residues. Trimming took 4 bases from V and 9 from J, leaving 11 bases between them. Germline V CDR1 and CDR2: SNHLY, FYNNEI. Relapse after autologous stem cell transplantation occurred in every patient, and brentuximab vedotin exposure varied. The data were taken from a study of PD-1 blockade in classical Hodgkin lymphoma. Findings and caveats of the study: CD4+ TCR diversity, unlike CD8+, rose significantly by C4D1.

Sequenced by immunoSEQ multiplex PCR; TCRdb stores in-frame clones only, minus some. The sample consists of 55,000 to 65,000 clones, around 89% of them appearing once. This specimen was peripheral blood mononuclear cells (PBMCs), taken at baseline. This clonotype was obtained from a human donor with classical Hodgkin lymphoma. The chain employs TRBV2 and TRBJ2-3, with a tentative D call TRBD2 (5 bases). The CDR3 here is CASSVSGITQYF. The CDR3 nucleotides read TGTGCCAGCAGTGTTTCGGGGATAACGCAGTATTTT.